The clone carrying this TCR beta chain has a count of ten or more. Its antigen is currently unknown. A sample-barcoded 5' primer and a J-beta primer mix were used in a second PCR of about 7 to 12 cycles. Each of the samples gave a minimum of 2.5 million paired-end reads that contained CDR3. A single record per CDR3 protein comes from TCRdb applying MiXCR to the 5' RACE reads. The sample holds approximately 2,000,000 distinct CDR3 sequences, roughly two fifths seen once. V gave up 6 bases and J gave up 2 bases; unmatched junction bases: 4. CDR3 length: 14 residues. CDR1 and CDR2 from the germline V gene are SQVTM and ANQGSEA. The sample comes from a study of blood T cells in healthy people across ages. Study findings and constraints: Naive T cell percentage strongly correlated with TCR beta diversity. One million T cells yielded diversity estimates that were considered underestimates.

The sequenced material came from blood. The chain has TRBV29-1 and TRBJ2-3; 11 bases fit TRBD2. This clonotype was obtained from a human donor in good health. CDR3 region: CSVATSGVTDTQYF. CDR3 DNA: TGCAGCGTAGCGACTAGCGGGGTCACAGATACGCAGTATTTT.